The following is a T cell receptor beta chain sequence with its context. Antigen: not known. The data were obtained in a study of a mutant IDH1 vaccine in newly diagnosed glioma. The CDR3 loop spans 17 amino acids. The V and J ends lost 3 bases and 3 bases, in that order; junction bases with no gene match: 12. From germline, CDR1 is WNHNN and CDR2 SYGVQD (reference sequence). Time point defined: week 11, during vaccination. The content of each vaccine dose was 300 ug of mutant IDH1 20-mer peptide, and topical imiquimod accompanied it. Data came from immunoSEQ multiplex PCR; TCRdb stores just in-frame clones and leaves some out. The sample yields tens of thousands of clones, around three quarters seen once.

The gene calls are TRBV10-1 and TRBJ2-7; the match to TRBD2 covers 9 bases. This receptor was identified in a man aged 40-55 years with glioma. The sample consisted of PBMCs, taken from a glioma patient whose treatment included an IDH1 peptide vaccine. The CDR3 DNA sequence: TGCGCCAGCAGTGATAGTCTAGCGGGACCGCCGGGCTACGAGCAGTACGTC. Translation gives CASSDSLAGPPGYEQYV.